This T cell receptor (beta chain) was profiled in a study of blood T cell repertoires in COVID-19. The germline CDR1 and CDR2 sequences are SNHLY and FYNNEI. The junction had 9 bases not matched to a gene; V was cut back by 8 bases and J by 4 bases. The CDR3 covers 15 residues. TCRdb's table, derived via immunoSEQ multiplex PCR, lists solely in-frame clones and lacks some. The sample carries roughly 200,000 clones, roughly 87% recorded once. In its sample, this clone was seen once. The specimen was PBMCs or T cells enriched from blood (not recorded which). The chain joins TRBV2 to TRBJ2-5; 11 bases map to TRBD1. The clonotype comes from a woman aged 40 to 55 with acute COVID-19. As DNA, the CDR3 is TGTGCCAGCCCTAAGGACAGGGGGCGCGGAGAGACCCAGTACTTC. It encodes CASPKDRGRGETQYF.